A selection of T cell receptor beta chains follows, all from one sample in a study of blood T cell repertoires in COVID-19. Using immunoSEQ multiplex PCR, the repertoire was profiled, and TCRdb retains in-frame clones only, with some absent. The sample records just under 80,000 clones, approximately 84% being singletons. Input material: peripheral blood. All receptors come from a human donor in a cohort sampled during active COVID-19. Each CDR3 is given with its conserved first and last residue. D genes are given only for firm matches. Rows give clone size only sometimes, using once, few, many, or a class for an expanded clone.

cdr3_nt cdr3_aa j_call d_call clone_size v_call
TGTGCCACCAGCAGTAACGCGAGGCGAAGCACAGATACGCAGTATTTT CATSSNARRSTDTQYF TRBJ2-3 . . TRBV15
TGTGCCAGCAGTCGACAGGTACTGGAGACCCAGTACTTC CASSRQVLETQYF TRBJ2-5 . . TRBV6-6
TGTGCCAGCAGCCCCCTTGACCAACAGGGTGAAAAACTGTTTTTT CASSPLDQQGEKLFF TRBJ1-4 . . TRBV11-2
TGCGCCAGCAGCGGGGGACAGGGGGCCTCTAATGAAAAACTGTTTTTT CASSGGQGASNEKLFF TRBJ1-4 TRBD1 . TRBV5-1
TGTGCCAGCAGCCCTAGCCCAGCGGGACCCTACGAGCAGTACTTC CASSPSPAGPYEQYF TRBJ2-7 TRBD2 . TRBV9
TGTGCCAGCAGCTTACGAGCTAGCGGATCGGATACGCAGTATTTT CASSLRASGSDTQYF TRBJ2-3 TRBD2 . TRBV7-8
TGCGCCAGCAGCCAAGTGGGAGCGGGGGGGCGTAAGACCCAGTACTTC CASSQVGAGGRKTQYF TRBJ2-5 TRBD2 . TRBV4-1
TGTGCCAGCAGCTTAGGGACTAGCGGGTCCTTAGGGGCCGGGGAGCTGTTTTTT CASSLGTSGSLGAGELFF TRBJ2-2 TRBD2 . TRBV7-6
TGTGCCAGCTCACCAACCGGGGAGGAAAAACTGTTTTTT CASSPTGEEKLFF TRBJ1-4 . . TRBV18
TGTGCCAGCAGTTTCGACAGGACCTATGGCTACACCTTC CASSFDRTYGYTF TRBJ1-2 . . TRBV2
TGTGCCAGCAGTGAGGGGGGGGCTAATGAAAAACTGTTTTTT CASSEGGANEKLFF TRBJ1-4 . few TRBV25-1
TGTGCCAGCAGTCCCTCCCGGACAGGATATCAGCCCCAGCATTTT CASSPSRTGYQPQHF TRBJ1-5 TRBD1 . TRBV27
TGTGCCAGCAGCTCAGCCGGGACTAAAGCCTACGAGCAGTACTTC CASSSAGTKAYEQYF TRBJ2-7 TRBD2 . TRBV3-1/TRBV3-2
TGTGCCAGCAGACCGCAGGGGGCCGTGAACACTGAAGCTTTCTTT CASRPQGAVNTEAFF TRBJ1-1 TRBD1 . TRBV6-5
TGTGCCATCAGTGCCTTAGAGAGTTTATCTGAAGCTTTCTTT CAISALESLSEAFF TRBJ1-1 . . TRBV10-3
TGCGCCAGCACGGACAGTTTGATATACAATGAGCAGTTCTTC CASTDSLIYNEQFF TRBJ2-1 . . TRBV5-1
TGTGCCAGTAGTATAACAGGGGTTAACACTGAAGCTTTCTTT CASSITGVNTEAFF TRBJ1-1 TRBD1 . TRBV19
TGTGCCAGCAGCTTGGGACAGAACTATAATTCACCCCTCCACTTT CASSLGQNYNSPLHF TRBJ1-6 TRBD1 . TRBV11-2
TGTGCCAGCGGTAGGACTAGCGGTAGCACAGATACGCAGTATTTT CASGRTSGSTDTQYF TRBJ2-3 TRBD2 once TRBV28
TGTGCCAGTACCATGGGTGGACTAGCTGGGTACAATGAGCAGTTCTTC CASTMGGLAGYNEQFF TRBJ2-1 TRBD2 once TRBV19
TGTGCCAGCAGCGGCCTGGGCGGGGAGGTGAATACGCAGTATTTT CASSGLGGEVNTQYF TRBJ2-3 . . TRBV11-2
TGTGCCAGCAGTGACTCCACAGGGGGCATAACTAATGAAAAACTGTTTTTT CASSDSTGGITNEKLFF TRBJ1-4 TRBD1 . TRBV6-4
TGTGCCAGCAATCAAATCCGGGGTTCACCCCTCCACTTT CASNQIRGSPLHF TRBJ1-6 . few TRBV6-5
TGTGCCAGCAGCTTTGTAGCGGACTCCTACAATGAGCAGTTCTTC CASSFVADSYNEQFF TRBJ2-1 . . TRBV7-2
TGTGCCAGCAGCTTGGCGGCAGGGGACCTGGGAAACACCATATATTTT CASSLAAGDLGNTIYF TRBJ1-3 . . TRBV5-5
TGCGCCAGCAGCTTGGAGTCCGCAGTCTCTGGAAACACCATATATTTT CASSLESAVSGNTIYF TRBJ1-3 . once TRBV5-1
TGTGCCAGCCAGCGGGGGGACGAGCAGTACTTC CASQRGDEQYF TRBJ2-7 TRBD2 . TRBV6-5
TGTGCCAGCAGTTTACGCAGGGGGGCCGATAGCAATCAGCCCCAGCATTTT CASSLRRGADSNQPQHF TRBJ1-5 TRBD1 . TRBV27
TGTGCCAGCAGCTTTACCCTCCGCGGCACCTCCTACGAGCAGTACTTC CASSFTLRGTSYEQYF TRBJ2-7 . few TRBV7-9
TGCGCCAGCAGCCCAGGACAGCCGAACACTGAAGCTTTCTTT CASSPGQPNTEAFF TRBJ1-1 . . TRBV5-1
TGTGCCAGCAGCCAGAAAGGAGGCAGGAATGCTGAAGCTTTCTTT CASSQKGGRNAEAFF TRBJ1-1 . . TRBV3-1/TRBV3-2
TGTGCCAGCGACAGGGGGAGCTATGGCTACACCTTC CASDRGSYGYTF TRBJ1-2 TRBD1 . TRBV28
TGCGCCAGTCTTACAGGGCCGGAGGAGACCCAGTACTTC CASLTGPEETQYF TRBJ2-5 . . TRBV10-1
TGTGCCAGCAGCCTCTGGACTGTACAAGAGACCCAGTACTTC CASSLWTVQETQYF TRBJ2-5 . . TRBV3-1/TRBV3-2
TGTGCCAGTAGTATTTCCAGGGGGTTTTCGGATACGCAGTATTTT CASSISRGFSDTQYF TRBJ2-3 TRBD1 once TRBV19
TGTGCCAGCAGCTTTCTCGGGGAGTACGAGCAGTACTTC CASSFLGEYEQYF TRBJ2-7 . once TRBV7-9
TGTGCCAGCAGCAAGTTACCAGGGGTAGACTATAATTCACCCCTCCACTTT CASSKLPGVDYNSPLHF TRBJ1-6 . . TRBV21-1
TGTGCCAGCAGCCAAGGGACTAGCGGACCCTACGAGCAGTACTTC CASSQGTSGPYEQYF TRBJ2-7 TRBD2 . TRBV5-6
TGCGCCAGCAGCTTGGGACTAGCGGGAACCAATGAGCAGTTCTTC CASSLGLAGTNEQFF TRBJ2-1 TRBD2 . TRBV5-1
TGCGCCAGCAGCGTAGGGGACACCAACACTGAAGCTTTCTTT CASSVGDTNTEAFF TRBJ1-1 . . TRBV5-1
TGTGCCAGCAAGAGGGGAACAGGGATCTCCTACGAGCAGTACTTC CASKRGTGISYEQYF TRBJ2-7 . . TRBV6-5
TGTGCCAGCTCCCTCATACAGGGTTACGAGCAGTACTTC CASSLIQGYEQYF TRBJ2-7 . few TRBV18
TGTGCCATCAGTGACCCGGGACTAGCGGGTGAGAGCTCCTACAATGAGCAGTTCTTC CAISDPGLAGESSYNEQFF TRBJ2-1 TRBD2 . TRBV10-3
TGTGCCAGCAGTTTAGGCCCGAACACTGAAGCTTTCTTT CASSLGPNTEAFF TRBJ1-1 . few TRBV28
TGTGCCAGCAGTAAGACTAGCGGGAACCGACAAGAGACCCAGTACTTC CASSKTSGNRQETQYF TRBJ2-5 TRBD2 . TRBV2
TGTGCCAGCTCACCACGGGCCCTAGGGGATGAAAAACTGTTTTTT CASSPRALGDEKLFF TRBJ1-4 . . TRBV18
TGCGCCAGCAGCCAAGTCCAGAGCAATCAGCCCCAGCATTTT CASSQVQSNQPQHF TRBJ1-5 . . TRBV4-1
TGTGCCAGCAGCGTAGGTCCTGGAGCTCGTAGCAATCAGCCCCAGCATTTT CASSVGPGARSNQPQHF TRBJ1-5 . . TRBV9